This TCR beta chain was identified during a study of blood T cell repertoires in COVID-19. Germline loops: CDR1 LNHDA, CDR2 SQIVND (reference sequence). Unmatched junction bases numbered 9, after V lost 11 bases and J lost 4 bases. This CDR3 is 13 amino acids long. TCRdb's copy holds only in-frame clones and misses some; the assay was immunoSEQ multiplex PCR. In the table there are hundreds of thousands of clones, 79% of which are singletons. The chain couples TRBV19 to TRBJ1-2; 8 nucleotides agree with TRBD1. Sequenced: peripheral blood. The origin of this receptor is a woman aged 40 to 49 with active or convalescent COVID-19. The CDR3 spells CASGAGGSYGYTF. CDR3 nucleotide sequence: TGTGCCTCCGGGGCAGGGGGCAGCTATGGCTACACCTTC.